The rows below give T cell receptor beta chains drawn from one sample of a study of blood T cell repertoires in COVID-19. Assay: immunoSEQ multiplex PCR; the TCRdb copy retains only in-frame clones and omits some. Of just under 45,000 clones detected, around 80% appear once; the ten largest clones hold roughly 47%. Sequenced input: peripheral blood. The origin of the receptors is a human donor in a cohort sampled during active COVID-19. Both conserved end residues are part of each CDR3. D genes are given only for firm matches. Expanded clones get a size class; other rows say once, few or many, or leave the size out.

TRBJ1-1 - TRBV4-1 - CASSQDPRGRNTEAFF TGCGCCAGCAGCCAAGACCCTAGAGGGAGGAACACTGAAGCTTTCTTT
TRBJ1-2 TRBD1 TRBV7-8 many CASSNPRDSLLGYTF TGTGCCAGCAGCAACCCCCGGGACAGTCTTTTGGGCTACACCTTC
TRBJ1-4 - TRBV4-1 - CASSRSFQGNEKLFF TGCGCCAGCAGCCGCAGTTTTCAGGGCAATGAAAAACTGTTTTTT
TRBJ1-5 - TRBV5-1 once CASSLGGRNQPQHF TGCGCCAGCAGCTTGGGCGGGCGGAATCAGCCCCAGCATTTT
TRBJ1-2 TRBD1 TRBV3-1/TRBV3-2 - CASSQRQGSYGYTF TGTGCCAGCAGCCAACGACAGGGAAGTTATGGCTACACCTTC
TRBJ2-1 TRBD2 TRBV19 few CASSIGAGGPFREQFF TGTGCCAGTAGTATAGGAGCGGGGGGCCCCTTTCGGGAGCAGTTCTTC
TRBJ1-2 TRBD1 TRBV4-1 once CASSLGKPGQGTYGYTF TGCGCCAGCAGCCTAGGGAAACCGGGACAGGGTACATATGGCTACACCTTC
TRBJ2-5 - TRBV6-5 once CASSYGRGETQYF TGTGCCAGCAGTTACGGCAGGGGAGAGACCCAGTACTTC
TRBJ1-3 - TRBV6-5 few CASSLDRWPGNTIYF TGTGCCAGCAGTTTAGACAGGTGGCCTGGAAACACCATATATTTT
TRBJ1-1 TRBD1 TRBV7-2 - CASRVPHRGRTEAFF TGTGCCAGCAGAGTCCCACACAGGGGGCGCACTGAAGCTTTCTTT
TRBJ2-7 - TRBV10-3 - CAISSDRLSYEQYF TGTGCCATCAGTTCTGACAGGCTCTCCTACGAGCAGTACTTC
TRBJ1-4 TRBD1 TRBV5-8 - CASSLGGTGGDYEKLFF TGTGCCAGCAGCTTGGGCGGGACAGGGGGCGATTACGAAAAACTGTTTTTT
TRBJ2-7 TRBD1 TRBV6-2/TRBV6-3 once CASSYRSGGAEGQYF TGTGCCAGCAGTTACCGTTCAGGGGGCGCGGAGGGGCAGTACTTC
TRBJ1-2 TRBD1 TRBV6-2/TRBV6-3 - CASSRTGSTYGYTF TGTGCCAGCAGCCGGACAGGCTCAACGTATGGCTACACCTTC
TRBJ1-2 TRBD1 TRBV4-3 - CASSQDSSGQGVSGYTF TGCGCCAGCAGCCAAGACTCCTCGGGACAGGGGGTCTCTGGCTACACCTTC
TRBJ2-1 - TRBV27 few CASRTRGGDEQFF TGTGCCAGCCGCACCAGGGGCGGTGATGAGCAGTTCTTC
TRBJ1-4 - TRBV19 - CASRTSGGQEKLFF TGTGCCAGTAGAACTTCGGGGGGGCAGGAAAAACTGTTTTTT
TRBJ1-6 TRBD1 TRBV10-3 - CAISEGQGYNSPLHF TGTGCCATCAGTGAGGGACAGGGATATAATTCACCCCTCCACTTT
TRBJ2-1 TRBD1 TRBV19 - CASSMFQGDKQFF TGTGCCAGTAGTATGTTCCAGGGGGATAAGCAGTTCTTC
TRBJ1-4 TRBD1 TRBV10-2 - CASRDRVGEKLFF TGCGCCAGCCGGGACAGGGTAGGAGAAAAACTGTTTTTT
TRBJ1-3 - TRBV4-2 - CASSQGRGGRSSGNTIYF TGTGCCAGCAGCCAAGGTCGGGGGGGGCGAAGCTCTGGAAACACCATATATTTT
TRBJ1-1 - TRBV27 - CASSLNRLTTEAFF TGTGCCAGCAGTTTGAACAGGTTAACTACTGAAGCTTTCTTT
TRBJ2-4 - TRBV24-1 - CATSDLRGADKNIQYF TGTGCCACCAGTGATTTGCGGGGGGCGGACAAAAACATTCAGTACTTC
TRBJ2-3 - TRBV18 - CASSPELSTDTQYF TGTGCCAGCTCACCAGAGCTCTCCACAGATACGCAGTATTTT
TRBJ1-4 TRBD1 TRBV6-5 - CASSQNRGQGGKLFF TGTGCCAGCAGTCAAAACAGGGGCCAGGGCGGAAAACTGTTTTTT
TRBJ2-3 - TRBV6-6 - CASTGSTDTQYF TGTGCCAGCACGGGTAGCACAGATACGCAGTATTTT
TRBJ2-1 - TRBV3-1/TRBV3-2 - CASSQTSFEQFF TGTGCCAGCAGTCAAACTAGTTTCGAGCAGTTCTTC
TRBJ1-6 - TRBV4-3 - CASSQETGRGRNSPLHF TGCGCCAGCAGCCAAGAGACGGGCAGGGGAAGGAATTCACCCCTCCACTTT
TRBJ1-1 - TRBV5-6 - CASSPLGRENTEAFF TGTGCCAGCAGCCCCCTTGGCAGGGAGAACACTGAAGCTTTCTTT
TRBJ1-2 - TRBV19 - CASSTGGNPGIYGYTF TGTGCCAGTAGTACAGGCGGGAACCCAGGTATCTATGGCTACACCTTC
TRBJ1-2 - TRBV6-2/TRBV6-3 few CASSYPNGGYTF TGTGCCAGCAGTTACCCCAACGGTGGCTACACCTTC
TRBJ2-1 TRBD2 TRBV4-2 once CASSQDSGLAANNEQFF TGTGCCAGCAGCCAAGATTCCGGCCTAGCGGCTAACAATGAGCAGTTCTTC
TRBJ2-1 TRBD1 TRBV11-3 - CASSLAAGQGEQFF TGTGCCAGCAGCTTAGCCGCCGGACAGGGAGAGCAGTTCTTC
TRBJ2-3 TRBD1 TRBV7-9 once CASSLSWTGIADTQYF TGTGCCAGCAGCTTATCGTGGACAGGGATTGCAGATACGCAGTATTTT
TRBJ1-2 - TRBV27 - CASSQGAGRSHYGYTF TGTGCCAGCAGCCAAGGGGCAGGGAGGTCGCACTATGGCTACACCTTC
TRBJ1-3 TRBD1 TRBV7-2 - CASSRTGASSGNTIYF TGTGCCAGCAGCCGGACAGGGGCCAGCTCTGGAAACACCATATATTTT
TRBJ2-5 - TRBV5-6 - CASSSPLPGPQETQYF TGTGCCAGCAGCTCGCCTTTGCCCGGTCCCCAAGAGACCCAGTACTTC
TRBJ1-4 - TRBV29-1 few CSGGGPPNEKLFF TGCAGCGGCGGGGGTCCACCTAATGAAAAACTGTTTTTT
TRBJ2-5 TRBD1 TRBV5-4 - CASSTGTGGWETQYF TGTGCCAGCAGTACCGGGACAGGGGGCTGGGAGACCCAGTACTTC
TRBJ2-7 - TRBV12-3/TRBV12-4 - CASSYRVGEQYF TGTGCCAGCAGCTACAGGGTTGGCGAGCAGTACTTC
TRBJ2-3 - TRBV6-2/TRBV6-3 - CASSYRSASSVYSNQPQYF TGTGCCAGCAGTTACAGGTCCGCCTCGTCGGTTTATAGCAATCAGCCCCAGTATTTT
TRBJ1-2 - TRBV5-5 - CASSLGTGGYTF TGTGCCAGCAGCTTGGGAACCGGTGGCTACACCTTC